This TCR beta chain was sequenced for a study of OX40 agonist ivuxolimab in advanced cancers. This clone was found once. Antigen specificity is unknown. Study-level results: Determination of antigen specificity was not performed for the expanded peripheral T cells.

Unmatched junction bases numbered 13, after V lost 5 bases and J lost 7 bases. CDR3 length: 16 amino acids. The V gene's germline CDR1 is SGHNT and CDR2 YENEEA. Using immunoSEQ multiplex PCR, the repertoire was profiled, and TCRdb retains in-frame clones only, with some absent. The data show roughly 75,000 clones, 75% to 90% seen once. V is TRBV11-3 and J is TRBJ2-7; TRBD2 agrees at 11 bases. This TCR derives from an adult with an advanced solid tumor such as melanoma, head and neck, liver or kidney cancer. The source was CD4+ or CD8+ T cells sorted from blood, collected in a trial of the OX40 agonist ivuxolimab. The CDR3 loop reads CASSTSTSGRMGEQYF. The CDR3 DNA reads as TGTGCCAGCAGCACCTCCACTAGCGGGAGAATGGGAGAGCAGTACTTC.